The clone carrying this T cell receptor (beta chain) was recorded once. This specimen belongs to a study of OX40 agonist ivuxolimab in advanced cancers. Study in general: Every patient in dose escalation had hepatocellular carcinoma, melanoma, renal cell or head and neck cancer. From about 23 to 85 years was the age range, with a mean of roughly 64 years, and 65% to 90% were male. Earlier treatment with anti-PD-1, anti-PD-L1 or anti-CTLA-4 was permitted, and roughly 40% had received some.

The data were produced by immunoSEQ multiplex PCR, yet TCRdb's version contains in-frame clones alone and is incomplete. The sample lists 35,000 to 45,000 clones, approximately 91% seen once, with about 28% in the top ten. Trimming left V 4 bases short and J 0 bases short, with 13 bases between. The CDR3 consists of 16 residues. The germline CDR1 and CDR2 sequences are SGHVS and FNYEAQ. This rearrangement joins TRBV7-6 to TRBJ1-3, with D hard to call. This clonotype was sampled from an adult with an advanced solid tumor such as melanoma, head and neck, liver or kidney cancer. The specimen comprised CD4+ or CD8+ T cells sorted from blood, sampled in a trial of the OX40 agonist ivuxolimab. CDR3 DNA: TGTGCCAGCAGCTCGATTCCCGGCCTCTCTGGAAACACCATATATTTT. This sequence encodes CASSSIPGLSGNTIYF.